The clone carrying this T cell receptor (beta chain) was observed a few times. Its antigen remains unknown. This entry belongs to a study of cytomegalovirus exposure and HLA in healthy donors. Broader study findings: A link between a missense DCLRE1C variant and TCR beta V- and J-gene trimming emerged from a later analysis. It was confirmed in vitro that three of the CMV-associated chains were specific for CMV antigens. The presence/absence work took it that sequencing depth was about the same across donors. The authors enumerated over 150 TCR beta chains as linked to cytomegalovirus.

This PCR relied on a set of 60 Vbeta primers and 13 Jbeta primers. Profiling relied on immunoSEQ multiplex PCR, and the TCRdb table lists in-frame clones only, not all of them. The sample yields roughly 100,000 clones, 69% seen once. Sequencing used PBMCs. This TCR was sampled from a man aged 25-45 years in good health and CMV-seronegative.

CDR3 nucleotide sequence: TGTGCCAGCAGCTTAGAATCAGGGTATAATCAGCCCCAGCATTTT. Amino acids: CASSLESGYNQPQHF. The chain links TRBV7-2 to TRBJ1-5; possible D gene TRBD1, 5 bases. Germline V gene lookup returns CDR1 SGHTA and CDR2 FQGNSA. Trimming took off 1 base at V and 4 bases at J, with 11 bases between the two ends. This CDR3 comprises 15 residues.